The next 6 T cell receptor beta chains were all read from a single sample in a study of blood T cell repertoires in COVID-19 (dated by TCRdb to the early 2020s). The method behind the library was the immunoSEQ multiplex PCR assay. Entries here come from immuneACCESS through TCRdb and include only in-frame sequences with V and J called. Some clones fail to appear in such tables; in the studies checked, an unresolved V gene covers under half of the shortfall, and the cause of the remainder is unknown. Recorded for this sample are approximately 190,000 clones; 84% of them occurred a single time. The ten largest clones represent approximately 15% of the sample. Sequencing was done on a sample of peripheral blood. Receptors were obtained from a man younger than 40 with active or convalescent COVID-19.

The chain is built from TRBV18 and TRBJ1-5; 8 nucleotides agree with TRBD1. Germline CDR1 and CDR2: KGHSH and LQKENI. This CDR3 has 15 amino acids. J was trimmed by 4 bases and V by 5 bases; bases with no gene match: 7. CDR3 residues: CASSKMGQENQPQHF. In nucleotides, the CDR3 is TGTGCCAGCTCAAAGATGGGACAGGAAAATCAGCCCCAGCATTTT.

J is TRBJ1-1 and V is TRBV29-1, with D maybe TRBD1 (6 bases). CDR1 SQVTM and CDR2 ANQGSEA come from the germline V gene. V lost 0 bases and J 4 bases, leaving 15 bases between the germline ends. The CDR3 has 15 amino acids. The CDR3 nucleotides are TGCAGCGTTGAAGAATCTCGGGGAGGGGGCACTGAAGCTTTCTTT. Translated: CSVEESRGGGTEAFF.

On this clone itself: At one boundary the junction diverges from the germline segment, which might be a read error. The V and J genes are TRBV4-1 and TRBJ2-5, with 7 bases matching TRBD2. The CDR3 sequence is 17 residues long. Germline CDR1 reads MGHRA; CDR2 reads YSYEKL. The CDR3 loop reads CASSQDTLATLQATQYF. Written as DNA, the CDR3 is TGCGCCAGCAGCCAAGACACACTAGCGACCCTTCAAGCGACCCAGTACTTC.

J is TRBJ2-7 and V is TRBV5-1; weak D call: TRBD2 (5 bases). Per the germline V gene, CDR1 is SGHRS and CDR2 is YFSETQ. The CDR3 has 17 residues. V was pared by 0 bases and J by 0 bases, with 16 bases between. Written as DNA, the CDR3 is TGCGCCAGCAGCTTGGCCGAGGTGGGAGCCCACTCCTACGAGCAGTACTTC. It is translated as CASSLAEVGAHSYEQYF.

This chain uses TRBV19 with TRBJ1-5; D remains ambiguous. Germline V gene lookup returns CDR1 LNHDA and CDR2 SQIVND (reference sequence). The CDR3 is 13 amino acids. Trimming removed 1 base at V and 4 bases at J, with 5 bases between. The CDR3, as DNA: TGTGCCAGTAGTATAGCCGTAAATCAGCCCCAGCATTTT. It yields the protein CASSIAVNQPQHF.

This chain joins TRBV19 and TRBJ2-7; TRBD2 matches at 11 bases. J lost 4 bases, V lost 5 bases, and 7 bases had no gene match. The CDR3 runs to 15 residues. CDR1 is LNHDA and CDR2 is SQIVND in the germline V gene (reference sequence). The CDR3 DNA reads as TGTGCCAGTAGTCCTAGCGGGAGGAATCGGTACGAGCAGTACTTC. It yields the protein CASSPSGRNRYEQYF.